This passage covers 22 T cell receptor beta chains from one sample sequenced in a study of T-cell reconstitution after alpha-beta-depleted transplantation in children. No antigen has been identified for these receptors. Unique molecular identifiers were used in preparing the TCRbeta library. TCRdb processed the PCR reads anew with MiXCR; each CDR3 protein has one entry. The sample carries some 300,000 distinct CDR3 sequences, 6% to 10% recorded once. Study-level findings and limits: The authors attributed T-cell counts and diversity one year after transplant mostly to newly produced T cells.

This sample comprised peripheral blood, obtained 360 days after TCRalphabeta/CD19-depleted stem cell transplant. The receptors derive from a female patient aged 2-15 years who had a stem cell transplant for Fanconi anemia, so the T cells may come from the graft donor.

This clonotype appeared many times. V usage is TRBV9 and J usage is TRBJ1-1, with D hard to call. V was trimmed by 0 bases and J by 6 bases, leaving 9 bases between them. Germline V gives CDR1 SGDLS, CDR2 YYNGEE. The CDR3 covers 13 residues. The CDR3 DNA reads as TGTGCCAGCAGCGTAGGTGGTACGGCTGAAGCTTTCTTT. Translation gives CASSVGGTAEAFF.

This clonotype was counted between two and nine times. The chain joins TRBV4-3 to TRBJ1-1, with a possible D match to TRBD1 (6 bases). The CDR3 has 14 residues. Trimming left V 4 bases short and J 5 bases short, with 14 bases between. CDR1 is LGHNA, CDR2 YSLEER, per germline. The CDR3 sequence is CASSPLQGQTEAFF. CDR3 DNA: TGCGCCAGCAGCCCACTACAGGGTCAGACTGAAGCTTTCTTT.

The CDR3: CASSRNPRQGISGANVLTF. CDR3 sequence (DNA): TGCGCCAGCAGCCGTAATCCGAGACAGGGAATCTCTGGGGCCAACGTCCTGACTTTC. The chain recombines TRBV5-1 with TRBJ2-6; 7 bases fit TRBD1. This CDR3 spans 19 amino acids. The germline V gene has CDR1 SGHRS and CDR2 YFSETQ. J was trimmed by 0 bases and V by 4 bases; bases with no gene match: 13. Filled out from reference TRBV5-1 and TRBJ2-6, the complete variable domain reads KAGVTQTPRYLIKTRGQQVTLSCSPISGHRSVSWYQQTPGQGLQFLFEYFSETQRNKGNFPGRFSGRQFSNSRSEMNVSTLELGDSALYLCASSRNPRQGISGANVLTFGAGSRLTVL.

The chain has TRBV9 and TRBJ2-2; a weak D match, TRBD2 (5 bases). The CDR3 spans 15 residues. V gave up 0 bases and J gave up 6 bases, with 12 bases separating them. CDR1 and CDR2 (germline): SGDLS, YYNGEE. The DNA for the CDR3 is TGTGCCAGCAGCGTAGACCTAGCTAGGCCCGGGGAGCTGTTTTTT. This sequence encodes CASSVDLARPGELFF.

There are a few counts of this clonotype. The chain recombines TRBV3-1 with TRBJ1-1; D is ambiguous. This CDR3 comprises 13 residues. Germline CDR1 is LGHDT and CDR2 is YNNKEL (reference sequence). Between the trimmed V and J ends, which lost 1 base and 7 bases, there was a span of 10 bases. The CDR3 sequence is CASSQVHRSEAFF. The CDR3 nucleotides read TGTGCCAGCAGCCAAGTTCACCGAAGTGAAGCTTTCTTT.

A note on this clonotype: The junction departs from germline at one end; a sequencing error may be responsible. The gene calls are TRBV20-1 and TRBJ1-5, with D perhaps TRBD1 (6 bases). CDR1 and CDR2 (germline): DFQATT, SNEGSKA (reference sequence). This CDR3 region has 16 residues. The CDR3 coding sequence is TGCTGTGCTAGGGGCCAGGGGACTTTTGGCAATCAGCCCCAGCATTTT. Amino acid sequence: CCARGQGTFGNQPQHF.

The chain couples TRBV10-2 to TRBJ1-4; a weak D match, TRBD1 (5 bases). With 7 bases removed from V and 4 bases from J, the gap between germline ends came to 19 bases. CDR3 length: 16 residues. CDR1 and CDR2 (germline): WSHSY, SAAADI. The CDR3 is CASISGTRVNNEKLFF. CDR3 bases: TGCGCCAGCATCTCCGGGACGCGTGTTAATAATGAAAAACTGTTTTTT.

This clonotype was picked up many times. The rearrangement links TRBV20-1 to TRBJ2-7; D might be TRBD2 (5 bases). Germline V gives CDR1 DFQATT, CDR2 SNEGSKA (reference sequence). Trimming stripped 3 bases from V and 4 bases from J, with 19 bases between. CDR3 length: 15 residues. The CDR3 is CSARVLVPRRYEQYF. The CDR3 region has the DNA TGCAGTGCTAGGGTACTAGTCCCTAGACGGTACGAGCAGTACTTC.

This clonotype was found many times. This sequence joins TRBV5-1 and TRBJ2-3; 10 nucleotides match TRBD2. This CDR3 is built from 16 residues. Trimming took 1 base from V and 3 from J; bases not matched to a gene: 5. CDR1 SGHRS and CDR2 YFSETQ come from the germline V gene. Here the CDR3 reads CASSLPLAGGTDTQYF. The CDR3 bases are TGCGCCAGCAGCTTGCCGTTAGCGGGAGGTACAGATACGCAGTATTTT.

This clonotype was found many times. The chain recombines TRBV9 with TRBJ2-3, with 10 bases lining up with TRBD2. Losses at the gene ends were 2 bases for V and 5 bases for J; bases not matched to a gene: 11. The CDR3 is 17 amino acids. CDR1 is SGDLS, CDR2 YYNGEE, per germline. The CDR3 spells CASSVGLAGANQDTQYF. The CDR3 DNA follows: TGTGCCAGCAGCGTTGGGCTAGCGGGGGCGAACCAAGATACGCAGTATTTT.

This clonotype appeared many times. The chain combines TRBV5-1 with TRBJ2-5; no reliable D call. Trimming removed 5 bases at V and 5 bases at J, with 16 bases between. The CDR3 spans 14 residues. CDR1 is SGHRS and CDR2 is YFSETQ in the germline V gene. CDR3 sequence reads: CASSHPESGETQYF. CDR3 bases: TGCGCCAGCAGTCACCCAGAGTCTGGGGAGACCCAGTACTTC.

This clonotype was recorded at least ten times. The chain is built from TRBV18 and TRBJ2-3; D is unresolved. The CDR3 length is 13 residues. From germline, CDR1 is KGHSH and CDR2 LQKENI. The ends were cut back, 0 bases at V and 13 bases at J, with 14 bases in the middle. The CDR3 nucleotides read TGTGCCAGCTCACCACCGGGTGTCCACTCGAAGTATTTT. It specifies CASSPPGVHSKYF.

In its sample, this clonotype was seen many times. V and J are TRBV12-3 or TRBV12-4 and TRBJ2-7, with 8 bases lining up with TRBD1. The trim removed 6 bases at V and 6 bases at J, leaving 16 bases unmatched. The CDR3 contains 16 residues. CDR3 sequence: CASSKSGTGWILEQYF. The CDR3 DNA reads as TGTGCCAGCAGCAAATCCGGGACAGGATGGATACTCGAGCAGTACTTC.

The table lists this clonotype with many counts. The rearrangement links TRBV20-1 to TRBJ2-1; 10 bases line up with TRBD1. V trimming: 5 bases; J trimming: 3 bases; junction bases outside the gene matches: 7. This CDR3 is 15 amino acids long. Germline loops: CDR1 DFQATT, CDR2 SNEGSKA (reference sequence). The chain's CDR3 is CSADRGRNFYNEQFF. The CDR3 DNA reads TGCAGTGCTGACAGGGGGCGAAACTTCTACAATGAGCAGTTCTTC.

The sample holds many counts of this clonotype. The genes are TRBV7-9 and TRBJ1-1, with 7 bases lining up with TRBD1. This CDR3 has 17 amino acids. The V gene's germline CDR1 is SEHNR and CDR2 FQNEAQ (reference sequence). After removal of 4 bases from V and 0 bases from J, the junction contained 11 bases not matched to a gene. The CDR3: CASSSRQGLSLNTEAFF. In DNA form, the CDR3 reads TGTGCCAGCAGCTCGAGACAGGGCCTTAGCCTGAACACTGAAGCTTTCTTT.

This clonotype was observed many times. The chain has TRBV9 and TRBJ2-4; no clear D gene. Trimming stripped 0 bases from V and 12 bases from J, with 16 bases between. The V gene's germline CDR1 is SGDLS and CDR2 YYNGEE. This CDR3 has 14 amino acids. The CDR3 nucleotides are TGTGCCAGCAGCGTAGGGACCCTGCTTAGTCCTCAGTACTTC. This encodes CASSVGTLLSPQYF.

This clonotype was seen once. Mismatch with germline at one junction end may stem from a read error. CDR3 sequence reads: CASRAGTSGYNEQVF. As DNA, the CDR3 is TGTGCCAGCAGAGCCGGGACTAGCGGCTACAATGAGCAGGTCTTC. The chain combines TRBV9 with TRBJ2-1, with TRBD2 identical over 11 bases. The CDR3 runs 15 residues. Germline CDR1 reads SGDLS; CDR2 reads YYNGEE. The full variable domain, its missing parts supplied by reference TRBV9 and TRBJ2-1, is DSGVTQTPKHLITATGQRVTLRCSPRSGDLSVYWYQQSLDQGLQFLIQYYNGEERAKGNILERFSAQQFPDLHSELNLSSLELGDSALYFCASRAGTSGYNEQVFGPGTRLTVL.

In this sample, this clonotype turned up a few times. The rearrangement joins TRBV18 to TRBJ1-1; D is uncertain. Germline loops: CDR1 KGHSH, CDR2 LQKENI. CDR3 length: 16 amino acids. Trimming left V 1 base short and J 5 bases short, with 17 bases between. CDR3 amino acids: CASSPRGIQTGTEAFF. As DNA, the CDR3 is TGTGCCAGCTCACCACGTGGGATCCAGACTGGGACTGAAGCTTTCTTT.

There are many counts of this clonotype. V and J are TRBV20-1 and TRBJ2-7, with D maybe TRBD2 (6 bases). The V gene lost 0 bases and the J gene lost 6 bases, with 12 bases spanning the gap. The CDR3 is 13 amino acids. Germline assignment: CDR1 DFQATT and CDR2 SNEGSKA (reference sequence). The CDR3 DNA reads as TGCAGTGCTAGAGATCACTGGAGGGGCGAGCAGTACTTC. Its translation is CSARDHWRGEQYF.

The chain uses TRBV9 and TRBJ2-2; 10 positions match TRBD2. Germline lookup yields CDR1 SGDLS and CDR2 YYNGEE. V shed 0 bases, J shed 4 bases, and the junction held 3 bases outside the gene matches. This CDR3 is 16 amino acids long. In nucleotides, the CDR3 is TGTGCCAGCAGCGTAGGTCCTAGCGGGGGCACCGGGGAGCTGTTTTTT. This encodes CASSVGPSGGTGELFF.

This clonotype was picked up many times. The genes are TRBV28 and TRBJ2-7; D is unclear. Germline-derived CDR1 and CDR2 are MDHEN and SYDVKM. The CDR3 totals 15 residues. The V end lost 6 bases, the J end lost 2 bases, and 17 bases lay between the germline ends. CDR3 sequence reads: CASSLTWIPAYEQYF. In DNA, the CDR3 is TGTGCCAGCAGCCTAACGTGGATCCCAGCCTACGAGCAGTACTTC.

In its sample, this clonotype was seen a few times. The rearrangement joins TRBV6-5 to TRBJ1-2; 7 nucleotides align to TRBD1. The CDR3 contains 15 residues. Germline CDR1 and CDR2: MNHEY and SVGAGI. With V trimmed by 2 bases and J by 3 bases, 6 bases remained unmatched. CDR3 protein: CASSYRGQPHYGYTF. Written as DNA, the CDR3 is TGTGCCAGCAGTTACAGGGGACAGCCCCACTATGGCTACACCTTC.